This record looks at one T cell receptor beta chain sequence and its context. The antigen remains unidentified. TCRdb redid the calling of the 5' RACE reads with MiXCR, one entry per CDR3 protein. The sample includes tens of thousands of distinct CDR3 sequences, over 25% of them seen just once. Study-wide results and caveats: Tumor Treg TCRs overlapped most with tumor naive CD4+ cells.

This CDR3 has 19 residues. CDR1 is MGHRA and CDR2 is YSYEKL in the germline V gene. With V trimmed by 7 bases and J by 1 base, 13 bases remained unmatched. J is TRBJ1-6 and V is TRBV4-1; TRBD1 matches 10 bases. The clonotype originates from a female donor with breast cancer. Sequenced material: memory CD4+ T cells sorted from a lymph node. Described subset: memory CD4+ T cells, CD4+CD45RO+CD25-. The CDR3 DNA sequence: TGCGCCAGCACGAAATCCGGAGCGGGACAGGGGTCCTATAATTCACCCCTCCACTTT. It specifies CASTKSGAGQGSYNSPLHF.